This T cell receptor (beta chain) was recorded in a study of CD8+CD57+ T cells in acquired aplastic anemia (dated by TCRdb to 2017 to 2018). Regarding the research as a whole: A mean of about 3.2 ug of DNA, ranging from roughly 0.19 to 27.4 ug, was extracted from sorted CD4+ and CD8+ cells. CD8+CD57+ expansion was defined as a frequency above the mean frequency observed in healthy subjects.

TCR beta VDJ combination and CDR3 sequence profiling used genomic DNA as the template. An Illumina HiSeq 2000 was used for TCR repertoire sequencing. In the source study's methods: Repertoire assessment relied on Simpson's diversity index, CDR3 size and DJ length profiles, and TRBV/TRBJ rearrangement plots. The most abundant DNA sequence in the deep sequencing data was taken as the immunodominant clone. CDR3 amino acid sequences were checked for sharing between subjects and were compared against published repertoires and the VDJdb database. TCRdb handled the public reads itself, with Q25 trimming in fastp and clone calling in MiXCR, and kept productive beta chains. Here each entry gathers all rows of one CDR3 protein and keeps the most common genes and DNA. For this entry, the V and J calls and clone size follow TCRdb and not the study's own pipeline. The sample table lists some 200,000 distinct CDR3 sequences, about 60% of them with a count of one. 58% of the sample rests with the top ten.

For this clonotype: What antigen it recognizes has not been identified. The CDR3 carries no conserved terminal phenylalanine or tryptophan, so it likely arises from a read error.

The patients picked for sequencing were ones in whom flow cytometry had shown an expansion of CD8+CD57+ cells. Every patient had severe acquired aplastic anemia, diagnosed using the International Study of Aplastic Anemia and Agranulocytosis and Camitta criteria. No therapy had been received by the patients at the time of blood sampling. The study deep-sequenced TCR repertoires of sorted CD4+ and CD8+ blood T cells from severe aplastic anemia patients and healthy subjects. In the USA, patient enrollment took place under clinicaltrials.gov protocols 00001620, 01623167, 00001397, 00071045, 00081523 and 00961064. Ficoll-Paque density gradient centrifugation was used to isolate peripheral blood mononuclear cells. Before DNA was extracted, CD4+ and CD8+ T cells were sorted using either FACS or magnetic beads. Study-level results and caveats: Twenty-nine CD8+ CDR3 sequences were found to be shared between patients and controls, but these sequences appeared to be highly expressed in patients and within the immunodominant clones of the patients. Between patients and healthy controls, no significant difference in CD8+ Simpson's diversity was found (P=0.060).

The junction shows trimming of 1 base on V and 2 bases on J, plus 17 bases between the germline ends. Based on the germline V gene, the CDR1 and CDR2 sequences are KGHDR and SFDVKD. The CDR3 spans 17 amino acids, including both terminal residues. The entry retains the CDR3 DNA only, 51 bases that are in frame from base 1. The specimen was sorted CD4+, CD8+, or CD8+CD57+ T cells (not recorded which) from PBMCs. This TCR was recovered from a human donor with aplastic anemia. The sequence is built from TRBV24-1 and TRBJ2-7; the D gene could be TRBD1 or TRBD2, each one agreeing over 5 bases. The CDR3 protein: CATSDFPELGTPYEQYL. The DNA is TGTGCCACCAGTGATTTTCCGGAATTGGGGACGCCCTACGAGCAGTACCTC.